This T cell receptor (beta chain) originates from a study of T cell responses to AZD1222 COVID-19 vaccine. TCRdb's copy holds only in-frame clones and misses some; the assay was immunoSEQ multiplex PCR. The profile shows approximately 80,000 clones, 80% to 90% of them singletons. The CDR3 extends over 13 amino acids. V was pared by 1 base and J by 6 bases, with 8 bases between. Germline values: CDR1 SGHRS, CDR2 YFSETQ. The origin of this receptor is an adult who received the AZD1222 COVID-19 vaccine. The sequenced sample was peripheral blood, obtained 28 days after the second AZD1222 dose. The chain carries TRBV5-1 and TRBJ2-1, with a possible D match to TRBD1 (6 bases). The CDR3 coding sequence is TGCGCCAGCAGCTTGATCAGGGGCAATGAGCAGTTCTTC. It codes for CASSLIRGNEQFF.